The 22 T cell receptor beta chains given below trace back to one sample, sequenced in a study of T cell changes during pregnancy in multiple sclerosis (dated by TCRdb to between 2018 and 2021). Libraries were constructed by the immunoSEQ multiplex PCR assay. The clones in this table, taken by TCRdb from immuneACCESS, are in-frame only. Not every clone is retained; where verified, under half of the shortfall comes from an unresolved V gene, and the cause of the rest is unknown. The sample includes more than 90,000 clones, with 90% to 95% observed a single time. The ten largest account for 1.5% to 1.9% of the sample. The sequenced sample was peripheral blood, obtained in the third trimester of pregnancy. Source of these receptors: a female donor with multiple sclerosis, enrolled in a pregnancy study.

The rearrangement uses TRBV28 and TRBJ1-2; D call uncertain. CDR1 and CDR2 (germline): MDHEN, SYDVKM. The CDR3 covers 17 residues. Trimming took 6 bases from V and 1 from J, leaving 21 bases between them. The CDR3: CASRPGGELLGNYGYTF. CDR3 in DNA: TGTGCCAGCAGACCCGGCGGGGAACTCCTGGGTAACTATGGCTACACCTTC.

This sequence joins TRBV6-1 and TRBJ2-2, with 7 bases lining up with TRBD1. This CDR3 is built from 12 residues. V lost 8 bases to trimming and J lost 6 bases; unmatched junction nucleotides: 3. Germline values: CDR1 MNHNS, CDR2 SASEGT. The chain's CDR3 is CASPQGAGELFF. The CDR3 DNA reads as TGTGCCAGCCCCCAGGGGGCCGGGGAGCTGTTTTTT.

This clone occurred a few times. The CDR3 nucleotides are TGTGCCATCAGGAGGACAGGGGCATTGAACACCGGGGAGCTGTTTTTT. It encodes CAIRRTGALNTGELFF. The chain joins TRBV10-3 to TRBJ2-2; 9 nucleotides agree with TRBD1. V lost 6 bases, J lost 1 base, and 6 bases stayed unmatched. The CDR3 loop spans 16 amino acids. CDR1 and CDR2 from the germline V gene are ENHRY and SYGVKD.

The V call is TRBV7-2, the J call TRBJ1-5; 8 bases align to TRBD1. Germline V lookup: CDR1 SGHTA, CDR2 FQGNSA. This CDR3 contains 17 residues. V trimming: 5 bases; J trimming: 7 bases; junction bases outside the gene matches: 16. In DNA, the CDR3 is TGTGCCAGCAGCAGAAGAGGGGCCCCCAGGGGGCAACAGCCCCAGCATTTT. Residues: CASSRRGAPRGQQPQHF.

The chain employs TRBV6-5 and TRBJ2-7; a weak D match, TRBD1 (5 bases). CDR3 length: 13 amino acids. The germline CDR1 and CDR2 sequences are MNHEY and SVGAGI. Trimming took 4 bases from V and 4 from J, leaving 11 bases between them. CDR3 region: CASSFGHFYEQYF. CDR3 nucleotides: TGTGCCAGCAGTTTCGGACACTTTTACGAGCAGTACTTC.

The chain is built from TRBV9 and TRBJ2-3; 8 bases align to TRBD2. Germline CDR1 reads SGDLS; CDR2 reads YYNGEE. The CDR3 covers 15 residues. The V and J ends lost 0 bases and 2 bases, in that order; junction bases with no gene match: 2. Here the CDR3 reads CASSVGSGVTDTQYF. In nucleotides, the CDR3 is TGTGCCAGCAGCGTAGGTAGCGGGGTCACAGATACGCAGTATTTT.

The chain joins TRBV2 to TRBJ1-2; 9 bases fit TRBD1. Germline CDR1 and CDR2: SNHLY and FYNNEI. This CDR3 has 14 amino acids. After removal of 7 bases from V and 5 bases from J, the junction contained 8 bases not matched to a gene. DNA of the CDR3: TGTGCCAGCAAAGGGACAGGGATAGAGTATGGCTACACCTTC. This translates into CASKGTGIEYGYTF. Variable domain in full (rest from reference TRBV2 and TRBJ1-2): EPEVTQTPSHQVTQMGQEVILRCVPISNHLYFYWYRQILGQKVEFLVSFYNNEISEKSEIFDDQFSVERPDGSNFTLKIRSTKLEDSAMYFCASKGTGIEYGYTFGSGTRLTVV.

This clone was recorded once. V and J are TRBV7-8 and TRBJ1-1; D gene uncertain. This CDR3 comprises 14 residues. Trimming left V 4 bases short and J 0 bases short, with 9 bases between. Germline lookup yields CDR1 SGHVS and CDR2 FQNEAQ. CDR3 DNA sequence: TGTGCCAGCAGCTACCTCGCGCTGAACACTGAAGCTTTCTTT. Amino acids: CASSYLALNTEAFF.

CDR3 coding DNA: TGCAGCGTACGCAGGGGTCAGGCCTACGAGCAGTACTTC. It specifies CSVRRGQAYEQYF. This sequence joins TRBV29-1 and TRBJ2-7, with D possibly being TRBD1 (6 bases). In germline, CDR1 is SQVTM, CDR2 ANQGSEA. The length of the CDR3 is 13 residues. V was clipped by 6 bases and J by 2 bases, with 14 bases between them.

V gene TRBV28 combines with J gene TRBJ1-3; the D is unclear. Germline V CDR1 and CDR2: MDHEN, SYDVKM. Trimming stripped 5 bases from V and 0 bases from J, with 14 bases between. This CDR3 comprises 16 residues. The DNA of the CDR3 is TGTGCCAGCAGTCCACCGACAAAAAGCTCTGGAAACACCATATATTTT. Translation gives CASSPPTKSSGNTIYF.

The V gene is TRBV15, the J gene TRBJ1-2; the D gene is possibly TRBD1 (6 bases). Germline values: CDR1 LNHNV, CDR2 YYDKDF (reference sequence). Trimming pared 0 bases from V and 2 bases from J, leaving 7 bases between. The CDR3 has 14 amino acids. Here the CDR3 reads CATSRETGNYGYTF. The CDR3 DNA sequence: TGTGCCACCAGCAGAGAAACAGGGAACTATGGCTACACCTTC.

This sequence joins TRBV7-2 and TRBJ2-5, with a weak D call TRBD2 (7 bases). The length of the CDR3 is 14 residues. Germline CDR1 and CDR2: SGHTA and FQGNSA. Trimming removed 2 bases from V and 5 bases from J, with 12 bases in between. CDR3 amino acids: CASSLRAGAETQYF. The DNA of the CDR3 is TGTGCCAGCAGCTTAAGGGCGGGGGCTGAGACCCAGTACTTC.

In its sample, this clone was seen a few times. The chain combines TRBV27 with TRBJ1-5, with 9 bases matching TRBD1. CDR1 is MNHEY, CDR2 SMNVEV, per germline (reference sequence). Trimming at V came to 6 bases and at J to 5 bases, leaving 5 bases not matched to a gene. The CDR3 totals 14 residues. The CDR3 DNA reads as TGTGCCAGCAGGGGACAGGGCCGCGATCAGCCCCAGCATTTT. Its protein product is CASRGQGRDQPQHF.

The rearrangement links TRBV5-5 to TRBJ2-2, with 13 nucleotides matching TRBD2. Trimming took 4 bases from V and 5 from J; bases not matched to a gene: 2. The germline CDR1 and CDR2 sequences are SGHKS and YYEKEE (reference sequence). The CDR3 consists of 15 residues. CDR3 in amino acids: CASSQGLAGTGELFF. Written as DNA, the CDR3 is TGTGCCAGCAGCCAGGGACTAGCGGGAACCGGGGAGCTGTTTTTT.

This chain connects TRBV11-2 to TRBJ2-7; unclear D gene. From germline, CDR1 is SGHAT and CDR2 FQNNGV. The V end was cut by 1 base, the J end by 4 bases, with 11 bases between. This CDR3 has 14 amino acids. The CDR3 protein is CASSLVGGRYEQYF. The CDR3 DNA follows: TGTGCCAGCAGCTTAGTTGGTGGGCGTTACGAGCAGTACTTC.

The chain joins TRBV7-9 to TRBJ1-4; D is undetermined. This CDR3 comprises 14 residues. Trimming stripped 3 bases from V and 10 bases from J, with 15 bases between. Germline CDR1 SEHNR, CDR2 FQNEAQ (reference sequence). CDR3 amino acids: CASSLNPQAGKLFF. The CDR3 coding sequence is TGTGCCAGCAGCTTGAATCCTCAGGCAGGAAAACTGTTTTTT.

Here the CDR3 DNA reads TGTGCCAGCAGTCCGATAGCGGGGGGGCCCTGGAAAGCCAAAAACATTCAGTACTTC. Its translation: CASSPIAGGPWKAKNIQYF. This chain uses TRBV28 with TRBJ2-4; TRBD2 agrees at 11 bases. The length of the CDR3 is 19 residues. CDR1 is MDHEN, CDR2 SYDVKM, per germline. Trimming removed 5 bases from V and 0 bases from J; junction bases left unmatched: 12.

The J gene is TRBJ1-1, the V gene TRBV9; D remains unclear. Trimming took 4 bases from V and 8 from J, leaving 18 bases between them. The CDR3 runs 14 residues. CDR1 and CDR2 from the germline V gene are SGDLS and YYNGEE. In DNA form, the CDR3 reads TGTGCCAGCAGCTTTGGGCCACCCGGCGAGGAAGCTTTCTTT. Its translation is CASSFGPPGEEAFF.

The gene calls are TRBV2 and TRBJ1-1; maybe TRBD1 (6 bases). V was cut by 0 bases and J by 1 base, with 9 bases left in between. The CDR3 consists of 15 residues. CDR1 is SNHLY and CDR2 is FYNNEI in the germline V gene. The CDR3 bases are TGTGCCAGCAGTGAAGCGGGACACAAGAACACTGAAGCTTTCTTT. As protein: CASSEAGHKNTEAFF.

The CDR3 nucleotides read TGTGCCAGCAGCTTCAGGGGGACCGGGGAGCTGTTTTTT. This codes for CASSFRGTGELFF. V gene TRBV27 combines with J gene TRBJ2-2; 7 bases fit TRBD1. Per the germline V gene, CDR1 is MNHEY and CDR2 is SMNVEV (reference sequence). V gave up 6 bases and J gave up 5 bases; unmatched junction bases: 3. The CDR3 is 13 residues long.

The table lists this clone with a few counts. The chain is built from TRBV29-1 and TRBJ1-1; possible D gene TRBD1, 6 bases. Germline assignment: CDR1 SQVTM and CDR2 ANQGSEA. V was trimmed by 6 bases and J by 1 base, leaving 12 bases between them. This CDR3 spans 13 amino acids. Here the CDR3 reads CSVGLGGNTEAFF. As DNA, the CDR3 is TGCAGCGTGGGGTTAGGGGGGAACACTGAAGCTTTCTTT.

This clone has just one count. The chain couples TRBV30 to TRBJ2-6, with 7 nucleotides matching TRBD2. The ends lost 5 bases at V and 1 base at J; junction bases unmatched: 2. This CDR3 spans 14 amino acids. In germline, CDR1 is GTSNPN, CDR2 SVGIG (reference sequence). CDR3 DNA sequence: TGTGCCTGGGGGGGGGTTTCTGGGGCCAACGTCCTGACTTTC. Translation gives CAWGGVSGANVLTF.